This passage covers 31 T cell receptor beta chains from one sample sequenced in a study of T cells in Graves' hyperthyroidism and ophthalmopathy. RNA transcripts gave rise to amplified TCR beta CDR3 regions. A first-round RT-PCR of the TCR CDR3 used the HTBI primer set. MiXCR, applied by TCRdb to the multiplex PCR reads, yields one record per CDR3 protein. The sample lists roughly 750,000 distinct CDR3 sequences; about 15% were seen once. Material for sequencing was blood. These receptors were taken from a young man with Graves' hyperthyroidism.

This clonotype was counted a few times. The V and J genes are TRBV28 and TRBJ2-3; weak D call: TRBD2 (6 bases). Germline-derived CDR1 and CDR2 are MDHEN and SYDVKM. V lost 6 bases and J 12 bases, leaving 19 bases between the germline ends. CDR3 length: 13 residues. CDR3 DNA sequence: TGTGCCAGCAGCGCACTTACCCGGGAGCTACAGTATTTT. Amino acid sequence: CASSALTRELQYF.

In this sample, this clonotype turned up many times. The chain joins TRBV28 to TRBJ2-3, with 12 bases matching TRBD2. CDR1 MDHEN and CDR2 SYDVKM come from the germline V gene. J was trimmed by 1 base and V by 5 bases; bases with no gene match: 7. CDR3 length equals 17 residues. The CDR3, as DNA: TGTGCCAGCAGTCTTAGGGGACTAGCGGGCGGCACAGATACGCAGTATTTT. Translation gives CASSLRGLAGGTDTQYF.

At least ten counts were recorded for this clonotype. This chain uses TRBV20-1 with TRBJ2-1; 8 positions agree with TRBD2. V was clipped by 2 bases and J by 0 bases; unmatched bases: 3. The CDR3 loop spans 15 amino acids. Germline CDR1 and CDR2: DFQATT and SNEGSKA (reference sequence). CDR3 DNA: TGCAGTGCTAGAACAACTAGCGGCTCCTACAATGAGCAGTTCTTC. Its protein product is CSARTTSGSYNEQFF.

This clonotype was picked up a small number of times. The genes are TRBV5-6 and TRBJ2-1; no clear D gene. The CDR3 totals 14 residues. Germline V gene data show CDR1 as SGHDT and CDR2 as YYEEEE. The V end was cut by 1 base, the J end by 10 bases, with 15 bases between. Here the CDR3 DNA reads TGTGCCAGCAGCTTGAAGGGCGGCGGCCGGGAGCAGTTCTTC. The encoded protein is CASSLKGGGREQFF.

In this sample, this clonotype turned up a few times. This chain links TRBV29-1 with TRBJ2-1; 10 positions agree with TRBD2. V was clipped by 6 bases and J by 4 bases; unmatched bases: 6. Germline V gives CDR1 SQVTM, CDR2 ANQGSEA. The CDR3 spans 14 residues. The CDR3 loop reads CSVPSGSLYNEQFF. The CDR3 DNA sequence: TGCAGCGTCCCTAGCGGGAGTCTGTACAATGAGCAGTTCTTC.

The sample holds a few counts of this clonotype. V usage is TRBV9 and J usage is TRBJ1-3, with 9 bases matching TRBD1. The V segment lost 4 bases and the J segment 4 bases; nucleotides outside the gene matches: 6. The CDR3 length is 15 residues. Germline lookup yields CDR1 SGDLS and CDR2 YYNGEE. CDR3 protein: CASSSGQGLGNTIYF. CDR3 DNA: TGTGCCAGCAGCTCCGGACAGGGGTTGGGAAACACCATATATTTT.

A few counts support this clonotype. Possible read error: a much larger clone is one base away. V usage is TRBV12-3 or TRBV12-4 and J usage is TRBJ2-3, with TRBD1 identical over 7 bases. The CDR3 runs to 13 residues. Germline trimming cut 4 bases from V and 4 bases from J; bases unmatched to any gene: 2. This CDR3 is CASSSDRADTQYF. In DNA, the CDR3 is TGTGCCAGCAGTTCAGACAGGGCAGATACGCAGTATTTT.

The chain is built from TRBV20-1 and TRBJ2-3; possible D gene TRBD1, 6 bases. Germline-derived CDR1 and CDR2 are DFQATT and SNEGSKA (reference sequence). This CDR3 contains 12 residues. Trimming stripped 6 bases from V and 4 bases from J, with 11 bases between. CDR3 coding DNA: TGCAGTGCAAACAGGGCCCCAGATACGCAGTATTTT. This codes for CSANRAPDTQYF.

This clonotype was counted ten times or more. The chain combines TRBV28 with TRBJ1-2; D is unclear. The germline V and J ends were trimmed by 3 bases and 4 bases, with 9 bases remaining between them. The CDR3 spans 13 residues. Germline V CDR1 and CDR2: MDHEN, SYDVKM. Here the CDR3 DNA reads TGTGCCAGCAGTTTTCCGGGAACCTATGGCTACACCTTC. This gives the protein CASSFPGTYGYTF.

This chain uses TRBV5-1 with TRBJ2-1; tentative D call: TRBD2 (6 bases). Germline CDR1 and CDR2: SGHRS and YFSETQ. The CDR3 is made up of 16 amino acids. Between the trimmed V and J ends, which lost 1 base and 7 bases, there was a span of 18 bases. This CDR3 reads CASSLKAGLDGNEQFF. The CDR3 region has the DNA TGCGCCAGCAGCTTGAAGGCGGGACTGGATGGGAATGAGCAGTTCTTC.

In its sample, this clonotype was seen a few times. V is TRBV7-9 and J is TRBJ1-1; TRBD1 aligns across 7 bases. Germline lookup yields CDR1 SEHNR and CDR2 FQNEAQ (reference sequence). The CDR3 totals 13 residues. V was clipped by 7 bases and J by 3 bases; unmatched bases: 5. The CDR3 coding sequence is TGTGCCAGCATCAAGGGGGCCTACACTGAAGCTTTCTTT. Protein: CASIKGAYTEAFF.

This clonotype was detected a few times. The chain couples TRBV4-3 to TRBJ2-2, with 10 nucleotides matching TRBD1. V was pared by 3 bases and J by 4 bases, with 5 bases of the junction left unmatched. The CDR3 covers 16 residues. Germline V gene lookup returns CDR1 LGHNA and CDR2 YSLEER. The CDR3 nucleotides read TGCGCCAGCAGCCAGGACAGGGGGTGGGGCACCGGGGAGCTGTTTTTT. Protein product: CASSQDRGWGTGELFF.

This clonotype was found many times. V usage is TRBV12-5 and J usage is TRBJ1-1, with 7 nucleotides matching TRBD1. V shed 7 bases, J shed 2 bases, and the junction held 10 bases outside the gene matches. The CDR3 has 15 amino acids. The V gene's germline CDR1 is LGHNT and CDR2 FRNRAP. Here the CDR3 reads CASVRPTGSNTEAFF. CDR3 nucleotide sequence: TGTGCTAGTGTCCGCCCGACAGGGTCTAACACTGAAGCTTTCTTT.

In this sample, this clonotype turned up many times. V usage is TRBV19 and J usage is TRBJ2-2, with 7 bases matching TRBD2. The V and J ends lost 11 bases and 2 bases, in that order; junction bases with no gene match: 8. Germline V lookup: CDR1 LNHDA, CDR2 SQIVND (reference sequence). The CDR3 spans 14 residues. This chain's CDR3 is CAGRLAYNTGELFF. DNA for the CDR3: TGTGCCGGGCGACTAGCTTACAACACCGGGGAGCTGTTTTTT.

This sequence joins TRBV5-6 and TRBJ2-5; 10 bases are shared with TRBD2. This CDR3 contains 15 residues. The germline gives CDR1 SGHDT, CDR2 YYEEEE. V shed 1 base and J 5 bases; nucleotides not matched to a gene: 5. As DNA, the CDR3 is TGTGCCAGCAGCTTGTTCGGGACTAGCGTCGAGACCCAGTACTTC. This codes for CASSLFGTSVETQYF.

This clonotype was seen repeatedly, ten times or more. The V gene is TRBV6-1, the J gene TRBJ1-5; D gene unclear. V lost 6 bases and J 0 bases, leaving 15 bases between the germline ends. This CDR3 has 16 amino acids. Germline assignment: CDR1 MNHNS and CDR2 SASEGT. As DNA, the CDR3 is TGTGCCAGCAGGCCCCTTTGGAGTTATAGCAATCAGCCCCAGCATTTT. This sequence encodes CASRPLWSYSNQPQHF.

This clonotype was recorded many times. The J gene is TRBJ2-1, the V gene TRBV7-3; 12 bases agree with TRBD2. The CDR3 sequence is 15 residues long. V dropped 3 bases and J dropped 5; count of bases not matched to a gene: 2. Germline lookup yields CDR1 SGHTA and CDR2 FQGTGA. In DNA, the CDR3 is TGTGCCAGCAGCTTGACTAGCGGGAGCGACAATGAGCAGTTCTTC. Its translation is CASSLTSGSDNEQFF.

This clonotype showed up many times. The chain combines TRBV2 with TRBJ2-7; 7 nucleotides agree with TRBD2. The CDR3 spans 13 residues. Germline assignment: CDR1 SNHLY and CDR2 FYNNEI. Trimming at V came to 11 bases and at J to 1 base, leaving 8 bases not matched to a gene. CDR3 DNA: TGTGCCGGTCTAGCGGAGGGGTCCTACGAGCAGTACTTC. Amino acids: CAGLAEGSYEQYF. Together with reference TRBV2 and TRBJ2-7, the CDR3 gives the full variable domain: EPEVTQTPSHQVTQMGQEVILRCVPISNHLYFYWYRQILGQKVEFLVSFYNNEISEKSEIFDDQFSVERPDGSNFTLKIRSTKLEDSAMYFCAGLAEGSYEQYFGPGTRLTVT.

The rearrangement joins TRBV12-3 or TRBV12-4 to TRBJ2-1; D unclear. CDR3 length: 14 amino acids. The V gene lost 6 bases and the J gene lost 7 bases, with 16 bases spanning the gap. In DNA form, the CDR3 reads TGTGCCAGCAGCCGCTCCGATCCTACAAATGAGCAGTTCTTC. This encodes CASSRSDPTNEQFF.

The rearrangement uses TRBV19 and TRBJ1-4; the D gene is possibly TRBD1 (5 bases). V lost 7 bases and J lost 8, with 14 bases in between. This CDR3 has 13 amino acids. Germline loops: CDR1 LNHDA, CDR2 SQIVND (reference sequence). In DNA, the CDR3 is TGTGCCAGTAAGTTCGGGCAGGGCGAAAAACTGTTTTTT. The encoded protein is CASKFGQGEKLFF.

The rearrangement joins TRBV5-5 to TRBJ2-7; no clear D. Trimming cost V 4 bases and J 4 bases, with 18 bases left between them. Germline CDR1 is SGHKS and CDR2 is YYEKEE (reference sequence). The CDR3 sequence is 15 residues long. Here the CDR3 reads CASSPGLRRQYEQYF. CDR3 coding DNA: TGTGCCAGCAGCCCCGGTCTGAGACGACAATACGAGCAGTACTTC.

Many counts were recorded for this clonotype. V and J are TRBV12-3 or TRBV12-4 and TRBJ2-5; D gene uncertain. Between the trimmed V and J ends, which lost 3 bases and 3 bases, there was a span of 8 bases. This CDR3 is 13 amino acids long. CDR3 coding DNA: TGTGCCAGCAGTTTTGTGGGAAAAGAGACCCAGTACTTC. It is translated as CASSFVGKETQYF.

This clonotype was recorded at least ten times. The CDR3 DNA is TGTGCCAGCAGTTACTCCCCCGGGACAGACAGAGATGGCTACACCTTC. Translation gives CASSYSPGTDRDGYTF. J is TRBJ1-2 and V is TRBV6-6; the match to TRBD1 covers 7 bases. The germline CDR1 and CDR2 sequences are MNHNY and SVGAGI (reference sequence). The trim removed 0 bases at V and 6 bases at J, leaving 10 bases unmatched. The CDR3 length is 16 residues.

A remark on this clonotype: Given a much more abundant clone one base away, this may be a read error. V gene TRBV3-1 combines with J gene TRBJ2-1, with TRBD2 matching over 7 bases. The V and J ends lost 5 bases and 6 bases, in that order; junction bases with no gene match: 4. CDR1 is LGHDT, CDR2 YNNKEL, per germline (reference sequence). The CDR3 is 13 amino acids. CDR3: CASSWGGCNEQFF. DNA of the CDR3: TGTGCCAGCAGCTGGGGGGGATGCAATGAGCAGTTCTTC.

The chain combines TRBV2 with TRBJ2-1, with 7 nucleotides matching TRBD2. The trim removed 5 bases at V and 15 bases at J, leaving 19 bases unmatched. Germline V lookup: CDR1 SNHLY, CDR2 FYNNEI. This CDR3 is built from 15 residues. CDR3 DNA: TGTGCCAGCAGTCGGATAACCACGACTAGCAGGATGATGTTCTTC. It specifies CASSRITTTSRMMFF.

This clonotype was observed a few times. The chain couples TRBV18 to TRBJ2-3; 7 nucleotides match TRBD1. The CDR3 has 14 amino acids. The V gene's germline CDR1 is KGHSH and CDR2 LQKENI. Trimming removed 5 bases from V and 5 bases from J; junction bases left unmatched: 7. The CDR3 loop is CASSKWDSQDTQYF. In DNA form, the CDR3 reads TGTGCCAGCTCAAAGTGGGACAGCCAAGATACGCAGTATTTT.

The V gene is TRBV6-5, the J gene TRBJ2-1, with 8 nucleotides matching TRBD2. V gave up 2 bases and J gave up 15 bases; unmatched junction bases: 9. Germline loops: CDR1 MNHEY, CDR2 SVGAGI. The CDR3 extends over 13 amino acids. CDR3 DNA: TGTGCCAGCAGTTACGGCTCGGGGGGGGTTCCGTTCTTC. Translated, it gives CASSYGSGGVPFF.

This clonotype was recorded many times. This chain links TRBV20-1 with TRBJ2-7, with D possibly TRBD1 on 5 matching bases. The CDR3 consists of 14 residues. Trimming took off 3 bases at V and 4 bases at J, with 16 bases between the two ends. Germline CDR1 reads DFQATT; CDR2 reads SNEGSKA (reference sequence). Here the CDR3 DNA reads TGCAGTGCTAGGAACTACTACTCAGGGTACGAGCAGTACTTC. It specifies CSARNYYSGYEQYF.

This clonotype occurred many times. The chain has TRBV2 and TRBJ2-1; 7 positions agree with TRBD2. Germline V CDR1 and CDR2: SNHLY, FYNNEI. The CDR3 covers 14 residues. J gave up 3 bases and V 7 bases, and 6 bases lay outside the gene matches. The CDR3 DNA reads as TGTGCCAGCACCAACGGGAGGTTCTACAATGAGCAGTTCTTC. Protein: CASTNGRFYNEQFF.

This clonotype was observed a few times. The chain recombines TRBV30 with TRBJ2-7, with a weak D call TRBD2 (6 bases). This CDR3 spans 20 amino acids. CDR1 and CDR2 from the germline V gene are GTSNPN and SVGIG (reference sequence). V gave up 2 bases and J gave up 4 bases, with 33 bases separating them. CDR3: CAWSSPDGRRRTRRGYEQYF. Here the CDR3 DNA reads TGTGCCTGGAGTTCACCCGATGGGAGGAGACGAACCAGAAGGGGTTACGAGCAGTACTTC.

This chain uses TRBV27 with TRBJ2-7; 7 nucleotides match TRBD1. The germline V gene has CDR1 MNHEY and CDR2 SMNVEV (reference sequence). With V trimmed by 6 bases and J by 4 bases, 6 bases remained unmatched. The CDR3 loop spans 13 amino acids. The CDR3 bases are TGTGCCAGCAGATACACACAGGGGTACGAGCAGTACTTC. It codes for CASRYTQGYEQYF.